This T cell receptor beta chain was recovered during a study of spatial heterogeneity in lung cancer. As for the study in general: Sequences of the beta chain were consistently detected in greater numbers than alpha-chain sequences.

Each TCR cDNA molecule bore a unique molecular identifier. A single record per CDR3 protein comes from TCRdb applying MiXCR to the 5' RACE reads. The sample holds more than 35,000 distinct CDR3 sequences, 5.2% seen once. The ends lost 3 bases at V and 7 bases at J; junction bases unmatched: 4. This CDR3 has 15 amino acids. Per the germline V gene, CDR1 is KGHDR and CDR2 is SFDVKD. There are many counts of this clonotype. Time point given: sample taken at primary tumor resection. Unsorted whole RNA samples from tumor, nontumor lung or frozen PBMC were sequenced. The donors comprised about 70 untreated early-stage non-small cell lung cancer patients.

Sequenced here: PBMCs, sampled at surgery. The source is a female donor with early-stage non-small cell lung cancer. This chain joins TRBV24-1 and TRBJ2-2; 10 bases are shared with TRBD1. The CDR3 spells CATSDPGQGNGELFF. DNA for the CDR3: TGTGCCACCAGTGATCCGGGACAGGGGAACGGGGAGCTGTTTTTT.